The 8 T cell receptor beta chains given below trace back to one sample, sequenced in a study of blood T cell repertoires in COVID-19 (dated by TCRdb to 2020 to 2021). Receptors were amplified or captured by the immunoSEQ multiplex PCR assay. TCRdb mirrors the immuneACCESS table, restricted to in-frame sequences. Some clones are absent from its copies; in checked studies, under half trace to an unresolved V gene, and the reason for the others is unknown. This sample holds about 410,000 clones; about 90% were observed only once. The top ten hold approximately 0.65% of the sample. Specimen: PBMCs or T cells enriched from blood (not recorded which). The receptors derive from a man aged 18 to 30 who had recovered from COVID-19.

This chain connects TRBV30 to TRBJ2-7; D perhaps matches TRBD1 (5 bases). V lost 0 bases and J 3 bases, leaving 12 bases between the germline ends. Germline V gives CDR1 GTSNPN, CDR2 SVGIG (reference sequence). The CDR3 runs to 14 residues. CDR3 in amino acids: CAWSVSGFSYEQYF. CDR3 in DNA: TGTGCCTGGAGTGTATCAGGGTTCAGCTACGAGCAGTACTTC.

The rearrangement uses TRBV11-3 and TRBJ1-2; TRBD1 matches at 12 bases. Germline CDR1 and CDR2: SGHNT and YENEEA. V shed 4 bases and J 6 bases; nucleotides not matched to a gene: 6. This CDR3 spans 15 amino acids. The CDR3 reads CASSSRDRGRNGYTF. The CDR3 DNA sequence: TGTGCCAGCAGCTCCCGGGACAGGGGGCGGAATGGCTACACCTTC.

The chain has TRBV2 and TRBJ1-2, with TRBD1 matching 7 bases. The germline gives CDR1 SNHLY, CDR2 FYNNEI. The length of the CDR3 is 13 residues. Trimming cost V 4 bases and J 5 bases; bases outside gene matches: 4. The DNA for the CDR3 is TGTGCCAGCAGTGGACAGGGTTATTATGGCTACACCTTC. Amino acids: CASSGQGYYGYTF.

This clone was found once. This chain links TRBV15 with TRBJ1-2; perhaps TRBD1 as D (5 bases). CDR1 LNHNV and CDR2 YYDKDF come from the germline V gene (reference sequence). The CDR3 consists of 15 residues. Trimming shortened V by 1 base and J by 7 bases, and 16 bases separated the two germline ends. In nucleotides, the CDR3 is TGTGCCACCAGCAGAGCCGAAACAGGAATGGGTGGCTACACCTTC. It yields the protein CATSRAETGMGGYTF.

The V call is TRBV19, the J call TRBJ2-5; D is unclear. Germline-derived CDR1 and CDR2 are LNHDA and SQIVND (reference sequence). V was clipped by 3 bases and J by 5 bases, with 7 bases between them. The CDR3 has 12 amino acids. The CDR3 here is CASSISRETQYF. CDR3 nucleotide sequence: TGTGCCAGTAGTATTTCCAGGGAGACCCAGTACTTC.

J is TRBJ1-5 and V is TRBV9; 7 nucleotides line up with TRBD1. Trimming at V came to 0 bases and at J to 6 bases, leaving 6 bases not matched to a gene. CDR1 is SGDLS and CDR2 is YYNGEE in the germline V gene. The CDR3 loop spans 15 amino acids. CDR3 sequence reads: CASSVGEGGGQPQHF. The CDR3, as DNA: TGTGCCAGCAGCGTAGGGGAAGGGGGCGGTCAGCCCCAGCATTTT.

This chain links TRBV11-2 with TRBJ1-1, with a tentative D call TRBD1 (5 bases). CDR3 length equals 12 residues. Per the germline V gene, CDR1 is SGHAT and CDR2 is FQNNGV. Trimming shortened V by 6 bases and J by 9 bases, and 14 bases separated the two germline ends. The CDR3 spells CASSPVEGQAFF. The CDR3 DNA follows: TGTGCCAGCAGTCCCGTGGAGGGGCAAGCTTTCTTT.

V usage is TRBV25-1 and J usage is TRBJ1-1, with unresolved D. The CDR3 spans 14 residues. Germline-derived CDR1 and CDR2 are MGHDK and SYGVNS. Trimming cost V 7 bases and J 1 base, with 13 bases left between them. The CDR3 bases are TGTGCCAGCACACCGGCAGGTTCGAACACTGAAGCTTTCTTT. Translated, it gives CASTPAGSNTEAFF.